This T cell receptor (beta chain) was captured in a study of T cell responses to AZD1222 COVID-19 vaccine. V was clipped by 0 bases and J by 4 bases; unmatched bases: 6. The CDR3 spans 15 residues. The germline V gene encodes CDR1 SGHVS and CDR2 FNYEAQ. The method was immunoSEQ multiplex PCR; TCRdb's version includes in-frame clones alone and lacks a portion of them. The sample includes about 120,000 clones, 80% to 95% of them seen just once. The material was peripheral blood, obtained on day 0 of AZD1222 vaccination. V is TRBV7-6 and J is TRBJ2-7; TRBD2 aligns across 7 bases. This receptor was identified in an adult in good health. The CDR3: CASSLAAGRLYEQYF. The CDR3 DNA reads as TGTGCCAGCAGCTTAGCAGCGGGGCGCCTTTACGAGCAGTACTTC.